This TCR beta chain was sequenced for a study of cytomegalovirus exposure and HLA in healthy donors. Donors consisted of healthy bone marrow donors. The PCR ran on 60 Vbeta and 13 Jbeta primers. Sequenced by immunoSEQ multiplex PCR; TCRdb stores in-frame clones only, minus some. The table lists 150,000 to 200,000 clones, roughly 80% of them singletons. This CDR3 contains 12 residues. The germline CDR1 and CDR2 sequences are SQVTM and ANQGSEA. Trimming left V 4 bases short and J 3 bases short, with 7 bases between. The receptor was isolated from a girl under 10 years old in good health and CMV-seropositive. Material: PBMCs. The chain recombines TRBV29-1 with TRBJ1-3; D is unclear. In nucleotides, the CDR3 is TGCAGCGTTGCTTCGGGTGGAAACACCATATATTTT. Its translation: CSVASGGNTIYF.